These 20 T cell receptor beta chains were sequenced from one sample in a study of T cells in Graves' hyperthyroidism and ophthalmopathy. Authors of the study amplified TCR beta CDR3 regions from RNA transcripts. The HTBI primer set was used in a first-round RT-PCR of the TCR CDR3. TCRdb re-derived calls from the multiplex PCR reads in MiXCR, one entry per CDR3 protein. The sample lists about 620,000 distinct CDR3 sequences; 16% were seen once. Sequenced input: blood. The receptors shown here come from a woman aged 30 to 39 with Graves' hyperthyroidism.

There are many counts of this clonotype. The CDR3 loop reads CASSELSSNQPQHF. As DNA, the CDR3 is TGTGCCAGCAGTGAGCTTTCCAGCAATCAGCCCCAGCATTTT. This rearrangement joins TRBV2 to TRBJ1-5; the D is unclear. The germline V gene has CDR1 SNHLY and CDR2 FYNNEI. The CDR3 is 14 residues long. Deletions cut 3 bases from V and 1 base from J, with 7 bases between.

The CDR3 region is CASSFTQGAGANVLTF. The DNA for the CDR3 is TGTGCCAGCAGTTTTACTCAGGGGGCTGGGGCCAACGTCCTGACTTTC. The V gene is TRBV7-2, the J gene TRBJ2-6; 7 nucleotides line up with TRBD1. The germline V gene encodes CDR1 SGHTA and CDR2 FQGNSA. CDR3 length equals 16 residues. V trimming: 6 bases; J trimming: 2 bases; junction bases outside the gene matches: 7.

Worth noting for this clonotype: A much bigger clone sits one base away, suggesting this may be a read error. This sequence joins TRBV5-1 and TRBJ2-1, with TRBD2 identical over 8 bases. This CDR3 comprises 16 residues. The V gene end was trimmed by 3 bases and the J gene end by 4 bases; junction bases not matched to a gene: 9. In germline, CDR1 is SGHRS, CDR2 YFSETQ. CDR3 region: CASSSSGGRLYNEQFF. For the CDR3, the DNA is TGCGCCAGCAGCTCCAGCGGGGGCCGCTTATACAATGAGCAGTTCTTC.

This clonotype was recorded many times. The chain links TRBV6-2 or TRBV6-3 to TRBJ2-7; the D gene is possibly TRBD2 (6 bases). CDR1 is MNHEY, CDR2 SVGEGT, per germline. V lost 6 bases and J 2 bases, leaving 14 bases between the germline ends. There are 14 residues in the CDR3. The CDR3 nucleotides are TGTGCCAGCAGGCGCCGGGACTCCACCTACGAGCAGTACTTC. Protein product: CASRRRDSTYEQYF.

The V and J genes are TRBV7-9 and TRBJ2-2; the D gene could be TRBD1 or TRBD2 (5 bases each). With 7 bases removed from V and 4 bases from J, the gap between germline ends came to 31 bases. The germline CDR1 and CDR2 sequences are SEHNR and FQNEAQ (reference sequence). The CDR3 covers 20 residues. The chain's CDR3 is CASNPYSAARDELLTGELFF. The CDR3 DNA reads TGTGCCAGCAACCCTTATTCCGCCGCCCGGGACGAACTCCTCACCGGGGAGCTGTTTTTT.

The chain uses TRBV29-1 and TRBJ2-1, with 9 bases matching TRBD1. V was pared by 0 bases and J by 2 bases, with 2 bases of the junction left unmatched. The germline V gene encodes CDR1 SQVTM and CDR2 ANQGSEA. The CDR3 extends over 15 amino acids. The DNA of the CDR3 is TGCAGCGTTGAAGATACAGGGGGCACCTACAATGAGCAGTTCTTC. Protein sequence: CSVEDTGGTYNEQFF.

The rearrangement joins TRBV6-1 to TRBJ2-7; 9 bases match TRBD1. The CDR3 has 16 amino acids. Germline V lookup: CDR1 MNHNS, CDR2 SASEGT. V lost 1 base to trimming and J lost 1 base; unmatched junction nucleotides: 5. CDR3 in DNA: TGTGCCAGCAGTGAAGTAGGGACAGGGAGATCCTACGAGCAGTACTTC. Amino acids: CASSEVGTGRSYEQYF.

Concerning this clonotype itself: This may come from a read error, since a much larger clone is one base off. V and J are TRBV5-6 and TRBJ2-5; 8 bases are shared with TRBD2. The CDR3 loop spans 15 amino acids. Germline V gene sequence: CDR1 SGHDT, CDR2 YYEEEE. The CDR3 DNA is TGTGCCAGCAGCTCGACGGGACTAGGGCAAGAGATCCAGTACTTC. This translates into CASSSTGLGQEIQYF.

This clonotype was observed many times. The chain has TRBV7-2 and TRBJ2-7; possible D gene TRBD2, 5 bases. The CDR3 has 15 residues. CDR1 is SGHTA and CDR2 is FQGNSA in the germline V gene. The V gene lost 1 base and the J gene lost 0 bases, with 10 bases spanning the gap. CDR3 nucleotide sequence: TGTGCCAGCAGCTTAGGATTCCGGGACTCCTACGAGCAGTACTTC. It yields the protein CASSLGFRDSYEQYF.

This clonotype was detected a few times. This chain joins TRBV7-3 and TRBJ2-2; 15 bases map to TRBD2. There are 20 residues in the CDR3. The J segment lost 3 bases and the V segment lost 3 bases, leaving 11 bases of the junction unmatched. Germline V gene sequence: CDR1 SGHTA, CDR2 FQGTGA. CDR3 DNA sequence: TGTGCCAGCAGCTTCTCGGGACTAGCGGGAGGTGGAACCGACACCGGGGAGCTGTTTTTT. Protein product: CASSFSGLAGGGTDTGELFF.

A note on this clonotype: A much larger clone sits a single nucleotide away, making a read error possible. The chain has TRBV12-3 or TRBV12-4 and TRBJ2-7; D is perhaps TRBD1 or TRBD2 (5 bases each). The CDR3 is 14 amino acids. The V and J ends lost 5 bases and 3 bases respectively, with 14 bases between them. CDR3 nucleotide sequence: TGTGCCAGCAGTCCTTGGGACCGATTCTACGAGCAGTACTTC. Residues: CASSPWDRFYEQYF.

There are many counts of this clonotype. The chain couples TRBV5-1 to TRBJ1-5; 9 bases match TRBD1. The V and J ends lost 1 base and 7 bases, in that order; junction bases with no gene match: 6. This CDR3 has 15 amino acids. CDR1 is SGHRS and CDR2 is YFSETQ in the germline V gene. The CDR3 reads CASSLSGQGNQPQHF. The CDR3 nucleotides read TGCGCCAGCAGCTTGAGCGGACAGGGGAACCAGCCCCAGCATTTT.

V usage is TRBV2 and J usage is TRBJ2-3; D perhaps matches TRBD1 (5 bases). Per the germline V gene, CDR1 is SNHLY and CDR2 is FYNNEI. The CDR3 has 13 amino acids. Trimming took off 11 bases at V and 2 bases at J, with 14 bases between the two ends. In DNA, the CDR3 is TGTGCCCGGGTGGGGCGGCACACAGATACGCAGTATTTT. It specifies CARVGRHTDTQYF.

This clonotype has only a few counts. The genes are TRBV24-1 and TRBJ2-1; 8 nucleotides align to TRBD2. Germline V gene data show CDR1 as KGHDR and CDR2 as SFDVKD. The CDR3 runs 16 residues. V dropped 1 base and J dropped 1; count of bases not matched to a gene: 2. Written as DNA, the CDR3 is TGTGCCACCAGTGATTTAGCGGGAGCATCCTACAATGAGCAGTTCTTC. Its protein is CATSDLAGASYNEQFF.

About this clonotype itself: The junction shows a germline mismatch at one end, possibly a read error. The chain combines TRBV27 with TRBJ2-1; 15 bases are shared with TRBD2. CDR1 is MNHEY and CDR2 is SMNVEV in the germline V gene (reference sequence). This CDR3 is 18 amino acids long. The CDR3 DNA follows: TGCGCCAGCAGCCACGGACTAGCGGGAGGGTTATCCTGCAATGAGCAGTTCTTC. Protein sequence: CASSHGLAGGLSCNEQFF.

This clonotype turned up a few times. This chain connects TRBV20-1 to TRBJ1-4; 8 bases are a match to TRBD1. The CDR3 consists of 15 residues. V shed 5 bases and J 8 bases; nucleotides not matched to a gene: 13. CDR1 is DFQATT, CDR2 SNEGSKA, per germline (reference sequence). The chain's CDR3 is CSAQPGTGRKEKLFF. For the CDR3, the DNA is TGCAGTGCTCAGCCCGGGACAGGCCGGAAAGAAAAACTGTTTTTT.

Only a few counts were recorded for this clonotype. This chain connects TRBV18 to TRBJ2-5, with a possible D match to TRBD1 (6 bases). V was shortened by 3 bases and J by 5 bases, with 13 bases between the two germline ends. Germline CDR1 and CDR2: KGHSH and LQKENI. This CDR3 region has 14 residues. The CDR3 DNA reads TGTGCCAGCTCACCGTCCAACAGGGTGGAGACCCAGTACTTC. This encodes CASSPSNRVETQYF.

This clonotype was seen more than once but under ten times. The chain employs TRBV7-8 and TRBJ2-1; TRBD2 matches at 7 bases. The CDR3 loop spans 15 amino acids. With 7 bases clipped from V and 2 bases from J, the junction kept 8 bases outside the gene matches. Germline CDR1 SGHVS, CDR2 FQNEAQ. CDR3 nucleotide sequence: TGTGCCAGCAACCAACGGGGGGACGCCTACAATGAGCAGTTCTTC. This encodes CASNQRGDAYNEQFF. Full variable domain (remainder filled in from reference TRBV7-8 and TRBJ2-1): GAGVSQSPRYKVAKRGQDVALRCDPISGHVSLFWYQQALGQGPEFLTYFQNEAQLDKSGLPSDRFFAERPEGSVSTLKIQRTQQEDSAVYLCASNQRGDAYNEQFFGPGTRLTVL.

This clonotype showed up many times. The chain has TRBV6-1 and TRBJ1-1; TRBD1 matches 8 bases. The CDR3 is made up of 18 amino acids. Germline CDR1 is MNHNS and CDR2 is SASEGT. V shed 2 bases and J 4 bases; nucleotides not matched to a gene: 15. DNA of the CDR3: TGTGCCAGCAGTGAAAGGGCAGGGGGCGGGGGACTGGGCACTGAAGCTTTCTTT. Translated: CASSERAGGGGLGTEAFF.

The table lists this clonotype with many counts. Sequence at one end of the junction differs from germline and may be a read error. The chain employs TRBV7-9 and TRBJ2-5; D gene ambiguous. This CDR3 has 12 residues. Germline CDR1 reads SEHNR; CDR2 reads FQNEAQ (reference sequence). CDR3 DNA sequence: TGTGCCAGCAGGCTATTTCAAGAGGCCCAGTACTTC. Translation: CASRLFQEAQYF.